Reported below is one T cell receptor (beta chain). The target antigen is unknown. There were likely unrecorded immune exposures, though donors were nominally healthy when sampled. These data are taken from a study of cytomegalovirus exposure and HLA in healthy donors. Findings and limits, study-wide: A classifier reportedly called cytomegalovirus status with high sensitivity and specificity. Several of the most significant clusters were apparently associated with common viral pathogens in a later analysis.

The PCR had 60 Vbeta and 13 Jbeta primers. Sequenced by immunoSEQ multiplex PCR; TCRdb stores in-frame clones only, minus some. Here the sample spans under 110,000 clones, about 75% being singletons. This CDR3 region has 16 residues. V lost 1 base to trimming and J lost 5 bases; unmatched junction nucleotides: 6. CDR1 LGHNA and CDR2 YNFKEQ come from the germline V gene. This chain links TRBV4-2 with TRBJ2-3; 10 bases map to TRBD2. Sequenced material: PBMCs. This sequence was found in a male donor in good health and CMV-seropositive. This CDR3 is CASSQGSGGPVDTQYF. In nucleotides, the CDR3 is TGTGCCAGCAGCCAAGGTAGCGGGGGGCCAGTAGATACGCAGTATTTT.